Detailed here is one TCR beta chain. One end of the junction is discordant with germline, which a read error may explain. MY09/MY11 PCR detected cervical HPV DNA; dot-blot assigned genotypes. This entry comes from a study of T cells in women clearing cervical HPV infection. Study-level information: Case blood was drawn when the lesion was first found; control blood after infection became undetectable.

The method was immunoSEQ multiplex PCR; TCRdb's version includes in-frame clones alone and lacks a portion of them. The sample spans about 41,000 clones; the ten largest clones claim 6.5% to 8.5%. Material: blood buffy coat. This clonotype was sampled from a woman between 18 and 75 years old with a cervical HPV16 infection that either progressed to CIN3+ or cleared (not recorded which).

CDR3: CASSLPAGGAETQYF. CDR3 DNA, as far as it was read: TGTGCTAGCAGCCTCCCCGCGGGGGGGGCAGAGACC. This chain connects TRBV7-7 to TRBJ2-5; 9 bases map to TRBD2. The read falls 3 residues short of the CDR3 end, and the missing part is taken from the germline J gene. The CDR3 runs 15 residues. The germline gives CDR1 SSHAT, CDR2 FNYEAQ (reference sequence).